This T cell receptor beta chain is drawn from a study of blood T cells in healthy people across ages. Through a sample-barcoded 5' primer and a J-beta primer mix, a second PCR was run for 7 to 11 cycles. Each CDR3 protein gets one entry after TCRdb re-called the 5' RACE reads with MiXCR. Of about 780,000 distinct CDR3 sequences listed, 25% to 30% were seen once; the top ten hold 2.5% to 3.5%. Extraction yielded at least 6 micrograms of total RNA per sample. Study-wide findings and caveats: Per million T cells, the diversity of TCR beta decreased roughly linearly as age advanced.

Worth noting for this clonotype: As yet, its antigen is unknown. At one boundary the junction diverges from the germline segment, which might be a read error.

The same specimen was also included in a second study, on T cells of mothers and their children. This second report adds: In cDNA synthesis, all of the extracted RNA was used at approximately 1.4 ug per 15 ul. No persistent microchimeric T cell clones were detected.

This clonotype originated in a boy between 10 and 17 years old in good health. The source material was blood.

This CDR3 reads CSSSLGRGSNNEQFF. CDR3 bases: TGCTCCAGCAGCTTGGGGCGGGGGAGCAACAATGAGCAGTTCTTC. The chain links TRBV5-1 to TRBJ2-1; TRBD2 agrees at 7 bases. From germline, CDR1 is SGHRS and CDR2 YFSETQ. This CDR3 region has 15 residues.